A selection of T cell receptor beta chains follows, all from one sample in a study of blood T cells in healthy people across ages. Using its own MiXCR run on the 5' RACE reads, TCRdb lists one record per CDR3 protein. The sample yields some 1,000,000 distinct CDR3 sequences, less than 25% seen once. Another study also made use of these data, one on T cells of mothers and their children.

Sequenced: blood. All receptors derive from a girl aged 2 to 10 in good health. Both conserved end residues are part of each CDR3. Each record gives: clone size, V gene, D gene, J gene, CDR3 DNA, CDR3 protein. D genes are given only for firm matches. Some rows have no size entry. The others give once, few or many, or a class for an expanded clone.

.	TRBV7-8	.	TRBJ2-3	TGTGCCAGCAGCCGCCAAATGTTCATCACAGATACGCAGTATTTT	CASSRQMFITDTQYF
many	TRBV4-3	.	TRBJ2-3	TGCGCCAGCAGCCAAGGACGCACAGATACGCAGTATTTT	CASSQGRTDTQYF
.	TRBV28	TRBD2	TRBJ2-4	TGTGCCAGCAGTTTAGCGGGGGGCCCCAAAAACATTCAGTACTTC	CASSLAGGPKNIQYF
few	TRBV24-1	TRBD2	TRBJ2-1	TGTGCCACCAGTGATGGGACTAGCATCGACAATGAGCAGTTCTTC	CATSDGTSIDNEQFF
.	TRBV25-1	.	TRBJ1-1	TGTGCCAGCAGTGTCCAAGGGTCTCGATACACTGAAGCTTTCTTT	CASSVQGSRYTEAFF
.	TRBV6-2/TRBV6-3	.	TRBJ2-7	TGTGCCAGCAAGGTTGACGGAACGGACGAGCAGTACTTC	CASKVDGTDEQYF
.	TRBV7-6	.	TRBJ2-6	TGTGCCAGCAGCCCCCCCGGTGTCTCTGGGGCCAACGTCCTGACTTTC	CASSPPGVSGANVLTF
.	TRBV20-1	.	TRBJ1-5	TGCAGTGCTAGCCCCGTTGGGTATCAGCCCCAGCATTTT	CSASPVGYQPQHF
few	TRBV20-1	TRBD2	TRBJ2-3	TGCAGTGCTAGTTTAGCGGGAGGGCTGGTTACGCAGTATTTT	CSASLAGGLVTQYF
few	TRBV7-9	TRBD1	TRBJ1-4	TGTGCCAGCAGCTTGGACAACAGGGGTCTTACTGAAAAACTGTTTTTT	CASSLDNRGLTEKLFF
few	TRBV3-1	.	TRBJ2-5	TGTGCCAGCAGCCAGACCCCATTGGGGGCCCAAGAGACCCAGTACTTC	CASSQTPLGAQETQYF
few	TRBV12-3/TRBV12-4	.	TRBJ1-3	TGTGCCACCTTACCTCGTAGAGGAAACACCATATATTTT	CATLPRRGNTIYF
.	TRBV10-2	.	TRBJ2-1	TGCGCCAGCAGTGCGGGGGCGGGGAGCTCCTACAATGAGCAGTTCTTC	CASSAGAGSSYNEQFF
few	TRBV11-1	.	TRBJ2-3	TGTGCCAGCAGGCTCGCGAGCGAGGGGCAGTATTTT	CASRLASEGQYF
few	TRBV7-9	TRBD1	TRBJ2-2	TGTGCCAGCCAGACAGGGGGCTCGAACACCGGGGAGCTGTTTTTT	CASQTGGSNTGELFF
few	TRBV11-2	TRBD1	TRBJ1-3	TGTGCCAGCAGCTCTACATCCCTGACAGGGGCTGGAAACACCATATATTTT	CASSSTSLTGAGNTIYF